This is a list of T cell receptor beta chains from one sample in a study of cytomegalovirus exposure and HLA in healthy donors. Some clones are missing from TCRdb's copy, which holds only in-frame ones; the method was immunoSEQ multiplex PCR. The sample contains 35,000 to 50,000 clones, 50% to 75% of which appear only once. Material: PBMCs. The origin of the receptors is a human donor in good health. Each CDR3 is given with its conserved first and last residue. Fields, in order: J gene, clone size, V gene, CDR3 protein. Clone size appears in some rows only: once, few, many, or a class for an expanded clone.

J gene: TRBJ1-2; clone size: -; V gene: TRBV4-1; CDR3 protein: CASSQDALGPGIYGYTF
J gene: TRBJ2-1; clone size: few; V gene: TRBV29-1; CDR3 protein: CSAVAGEAEQFF
J gene: TRBJ2-5; clone size: -; V gene: TRBV11-2; CDR3 protein: CASSLVSSGGTLGTQYF
J gene: TRBJ1-2; clone size: -; V gene: TRBV5-1; CDR3 protein: CASSRDSAEGGYTF
J gene: TRBJ1-2; clone size: few; V gene: TRBV7-9; CDR3 protein: CASSLAGPERLYGYTF
J gene: TRBJ1-5; clone size: -; V gene: TRBV2; CDR3 protein: CASSAFYSNQPQHF
J gene: TRBJ2-7; clone size: -; V gene: TRBV7-8; CDR3 protein: CASQIQGKGTGGYEQYF
J gene: TRBJ1-1; clone size: few; V gene: TRBV5-1; CDR3 protein: CASSPRWTGSVTEAFF
J gene: TRBJ1-6; clone size: -; V gene: TRBV7-9; CDR3 protein: CASSAGTGGGLGNSPLHF
J gene: TRBJ2-5; clone size: -; V gene: TRBV6-5; CDR3 protein: CASMILAPQETQYF
J gene: TRBJ2-2; clone size: once; V gene: TRBV23-1; CDR3 protein: CASSQNYRGRTGELFF
J gene: TRBJ1-6; clone size: few; V gene: TRBV27; CDR3 protein: CASRPGGIWGNSPLHF
J gene: TRBJ2-4; clone size: -; V gene: TRBV7-2; CDR3 protein: CASSPRVFAPFQYF
J gene: TRBJ1-2; clone size: -; V gene: TRBV19; CDR3 protein: CASSRGGGSSYGYTF
J gene: TRBJ2-7; clone size: -; V gene: TRBV4-1; CDR3 protein: CASSQGTATYEQYF
J gene: TRBJ1-3; clone size: -; V gene: TRBV6-5; CDR3 protein: CASSSGQGSGNTIYF
J gene: TRBJ1-2; clone size: few; V gene: TRBV7-2; CDR3 protein: CASSLAPSGYGYTF
J gene: TRBJ2-5; clone size: -; V gene: TRBV27; CDR3 protein: CATRGAAEETQYF
J gene: TRBJ2-3; clone size: few; V gene: TRBV5-6; CDR3 protein: CASSRQGYTDTQYF
J gene: TRBJ2-3; clone size: -; V gene: TRBV5-4; CDR3 protein: CASSRDTISTDTQYF
J gene: TRBJ2-6; clone size: -; V gene: TRBV4-2; CDR3 protein: CASSQRTGGSSSGANVLTF
J gene: TRBJ2-7; clone size: few; V gene: TRBV11-2; CDR3 protein: CASSLRGGDEQYF
J gene: TRBJ1-1; clone size: -; V gene: TRBV7-3; CDR3 protein: CASSLSGGGTEAFF
J gene: TRBJ2-7; clone size: -; V gene: TRBV7-2; CDR3 protein: CASSFGAASSYEQYF
J gene: TRBJ2-7; clone size: -; V gene: TRBV20-1; CDR3 protein: CSPSDSYEQYF
J gene: TRBJ1-6; clone size: few; V gene: TRBV5-1; CDR3 protein: CASSWDRASPLHF
J gene: TRBJ2-1; clone size: -; V gene: TRBV9; CDR3 protein: CASSVAGVSYNEQFF
J gene: TRBJ1-5; clone size: -; V gene: TRBV10-3; CDR3 protein: CAISESGVGNQPQHF
J gene: TRBJ1-6; clone size: -; V gene: TRBV7-2; CDR3 protein: CASSLGGPYENSPLHF
J gene: TRBJ1-2; clone size: few; V gene: TRBV15; CDR3 protein: CATSRDPGGAYGYTF
J gene: TRBJ2-2; clone size: -; V gene: TRBV5-1; CDR3 protein: CASNLGGGNTGELFF
J gene: -; clone size: -; V gene: TRBV5-1; CDR3 protein: CASRWTGGFEQYF
J gene: TRBJ1-6; clone size: -; V gene: TRBV7-3; CDR3 protein: CASSLRTGGYNSPLHF
J gene: TRBJ2-1; clone size: -; V gene: TRBV9; CDR3 protein: CASSVTSGGWYNEQFF
J gene: TRBJ1-5; clone size: few; V gene: TRBV27; CDR3 protein: CASSLGGPNQPQHF
J gene: TRBJ1-4; clone size: few; V gene: TRBV4-1; CDR3 protein: CASSQDEGATNEKLFF
J gene: TRBJ2-7; clone size: once; V gene: TRBV30; CDR3 protein: CAWSRGPTDEQYF
J gene: TRBJ2-2; clone size: few; V gene: TRBV15; CDR3 protein: CATSRQGALTGELFF
J gene: TRBJ2-2; clone size: once; V gene: TRBV27; CDR3 protein: CASTGGRNTGELFF
J gene: TRBJ2-7; clone size: -; V gene: TRBV20-1; CDR3 protein: CSASTSYEQYF
J gene: TRBJ1-1; clone size: -; V gene: TRBV7-9; CDR3 protein: CASSFGVGTLKAFF
J gene: TRBJ1-2; clone size: -; V gene: TRBV7-2; CDR3 protein: CASSKQGSNYGYTF
J gene: TRBJ1-2; clone size: -; V gene: TRBV9; CDR3 protein: CASSVGGGTSNYGYTF
J gene: TRBJ1-2; clone size: few; V gene: TRBV6-5; CDR3 protein: CASSYSTQANYGYTF
J gene: TRBJ1-2; clone size: -; V gene: TRBV4-3; CDR3 protein: CASSPGQNYGYTF
J gene: TRBJ1-6; clone size: few; V gene: TRBV6-5; CDR3 protein: CASSYGGYRGSSPLHF
J gene: TRBJ1-1; clone size: -; V gene: TRBV20-1; CDR3 protein: CTPPGAEAFF
J gene: TRBJ2-3; clone size: few; V gene: TRBV7-2; CDR3 protein: CASSLQRGPPDTQYF
J gene: TRBJ1-1; clone size: -; V gene: TRBV7-8; CDR3 protein: CASSLFGLNTEAFF
J gene: TRBJ1-2; clone size: -; V gene: TRBV6-1; CDR3 protein: CASSEGWREYGYTF